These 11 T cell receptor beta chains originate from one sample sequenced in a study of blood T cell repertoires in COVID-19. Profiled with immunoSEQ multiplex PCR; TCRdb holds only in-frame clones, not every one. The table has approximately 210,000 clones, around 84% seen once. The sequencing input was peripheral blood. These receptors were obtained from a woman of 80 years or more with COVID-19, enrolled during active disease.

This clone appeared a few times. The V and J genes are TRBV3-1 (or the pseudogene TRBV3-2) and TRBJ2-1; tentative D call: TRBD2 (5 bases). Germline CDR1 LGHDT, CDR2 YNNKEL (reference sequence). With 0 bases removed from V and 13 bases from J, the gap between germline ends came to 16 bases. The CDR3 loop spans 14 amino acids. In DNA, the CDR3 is TGTGCCAGCAGCCAAGAGAGGCTCCAGCGGAGACAGTTCTTC. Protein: CASSQERLQRRQFF.

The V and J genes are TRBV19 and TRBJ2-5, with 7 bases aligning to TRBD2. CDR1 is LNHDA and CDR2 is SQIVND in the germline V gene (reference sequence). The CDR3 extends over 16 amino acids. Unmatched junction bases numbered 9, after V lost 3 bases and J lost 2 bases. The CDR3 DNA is TGTGCCAGTAGTATCGGGGGGAGAGCCGCGCAAGAGACCCAGTACTTC. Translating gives CASSIGGRAAQETQYF. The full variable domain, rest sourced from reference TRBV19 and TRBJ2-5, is DGGITQSPKYLFRKEGQNVTLSCEQNLNHDAMYWYRQDPGQGLRLIYYSQIVNDFQKGDIAEGYSVSREKKESFPLTVTSAQKNPTAFYLCASSIGGRAAQETQYFGPGTRLLVL.

DNA of the CDR3: TGTGCCAGCAGCACTAGCTCCAAAGAGACCCAGTACTTC. Protein: CASSTSSKETQYF. The chain is built from TRBV7-2 and TRBJ2-5, with D perhaps matching TRBD2 (6 bases). Germline-derived CDR1 and CDR2 are SGHTA and FQGNSA. CDR3 size: 13 residues. V was trimmed by 5 bases and J by 3 bases, leaving 10 bases between them.

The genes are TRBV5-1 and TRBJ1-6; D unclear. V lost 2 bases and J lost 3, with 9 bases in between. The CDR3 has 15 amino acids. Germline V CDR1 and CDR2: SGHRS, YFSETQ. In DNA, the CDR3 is TGCGCCAGCAGCTTCTCGGGATTCTATAATTCACCCCTCCACTTT. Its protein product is CASSFSGFYNSPLHF.

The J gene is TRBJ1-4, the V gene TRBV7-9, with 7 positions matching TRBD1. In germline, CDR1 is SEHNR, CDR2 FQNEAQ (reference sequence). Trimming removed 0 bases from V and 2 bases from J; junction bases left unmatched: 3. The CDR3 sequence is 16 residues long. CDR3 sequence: CASSLAGTATNEKLFF. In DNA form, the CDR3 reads TGTGCCAGCAGCTTAGCGGGGACAGCCACTAATGAAAAACTGTTTTTT.

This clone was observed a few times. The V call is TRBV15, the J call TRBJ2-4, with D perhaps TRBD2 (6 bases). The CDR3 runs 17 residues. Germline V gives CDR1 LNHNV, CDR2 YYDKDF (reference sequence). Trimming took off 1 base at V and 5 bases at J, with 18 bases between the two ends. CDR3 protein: CATSRADPRGWENIQYF. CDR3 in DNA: TGTGCCACCAGCAGAGCCGACCCCCGGGGGTGGGAAAACATTCAGTACTTC.

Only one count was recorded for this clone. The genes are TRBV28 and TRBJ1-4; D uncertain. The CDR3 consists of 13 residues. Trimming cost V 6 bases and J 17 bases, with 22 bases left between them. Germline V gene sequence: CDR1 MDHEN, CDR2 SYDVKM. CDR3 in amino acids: CASSAAPGGEDFF. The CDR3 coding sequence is TGTGCCAGCAGCGCGGCACCAGGCGGGGAAGATTTTTTT.

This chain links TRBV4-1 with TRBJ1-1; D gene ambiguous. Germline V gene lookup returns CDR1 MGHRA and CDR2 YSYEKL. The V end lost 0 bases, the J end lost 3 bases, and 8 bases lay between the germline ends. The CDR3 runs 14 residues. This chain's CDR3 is CASSQDVRDTEAFF. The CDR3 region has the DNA TGCGCCAGCAGCCAAGATGTACGGGACACTGAAGCTTTCTTT.

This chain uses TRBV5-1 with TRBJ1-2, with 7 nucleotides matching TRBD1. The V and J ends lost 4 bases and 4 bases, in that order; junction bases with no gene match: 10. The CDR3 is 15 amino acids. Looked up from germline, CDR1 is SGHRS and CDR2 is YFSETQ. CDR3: CASSPADRDSYGYTF. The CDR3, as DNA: TGCGCCAGCAGCCCGGCCGACAGGGACAGCTATGGCTACACCTTC.

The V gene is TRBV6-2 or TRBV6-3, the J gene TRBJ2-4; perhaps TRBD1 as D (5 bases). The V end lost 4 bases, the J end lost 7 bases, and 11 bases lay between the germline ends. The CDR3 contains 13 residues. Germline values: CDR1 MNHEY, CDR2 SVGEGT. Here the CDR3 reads CASSWTRDNIQYF. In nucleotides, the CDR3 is TGTGCCAGCAGTTGGACACGTGACAACATTCAGTACTTC.

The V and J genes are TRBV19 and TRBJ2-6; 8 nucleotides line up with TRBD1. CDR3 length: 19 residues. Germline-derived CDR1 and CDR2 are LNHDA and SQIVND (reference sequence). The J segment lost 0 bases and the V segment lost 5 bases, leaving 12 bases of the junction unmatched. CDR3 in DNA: TGTGCCAGTAGTGGCTCTGCGACAGGGGCGTACTCTGGGGCCAACGTCCTGACTTTC. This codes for CASSGSATGAYSGANVLTF.